These 12 T cell receptor beta chains share one sample of origin, sequenced in a study of blood T cell repertoires in COVID-19. The assay was immunoSEQ multiplex PCR, and TCRdb's table has in-frame clones only and misses some. The table includes about 440,000 clones, 80% to 95% detected once. The sample consisted of PBMCs or T cells enriched from blood (not recorded which). These receptors all come from a man younger than 35 who had recovered from COVID-19.

The rearrangement uses TRBV6-6 and TRBJ1-2; 12 nucleotides agree with TRBD1. The CDR3 spans 14 residues. V was pared by 5 bases and J by 6 bases, with 4 bases of the junction left unmatched. From germline, CDR1 is MNHNY and CDR2 SVGAGI (reference sequence). CDR3 in amino acids: CASSRDRGLNGYTF. CDR3 sequence (DNA): TGTGCCAGCAGTCGGGACAGGGGGCTGAATGGCTACACCTTC.

This clone has only one observation. The chain has TRBV28 and TRBJ1-1; 7 bases fit TRBD1. Per germline, CDR1 MDHEN and CDR2 SYDVKM. J was trimmed by 4 bases and V by 6 bases; bases with no gene match: 11. CDR3 length equals 15 residues. The CDR3 DNA is TGTGCCAGCAGCGAGAGAGGGGGCCCAGGCACTGAAGCTTTCTTT. It yields the protein CASSERGGPGTEAFF.

The V call is TRBV3-1 (or the pseudogene TRBV3-2), the J call TRBJ1-5; perhaps TRBD1 as D (5 bases). This CDR3 spans 13 amino acids. V was pared by 0 bases and J by 7 bases, with 7 bases between. Germline-derived CDR1 and CDR2 are LGHDT and YNNKEL (reference sequence). This CDR3 reads CASSQEGEQPQHF. The CDR3 DNA sequence: TGTGCCAGCAGCCAAGAAGGGGAACAGCCCCAGCATTTT.

The gene calls are TRBV7-8 and TRBJ2-2; 7 bases align to TRBD2. Germline CDR1 is SGHVS and CDR2 is FQNEAQ. V lost 1 base to trimming and J lost 4 bases; unmatched junction nucleotides: 3. This CDR3 spans 15 amino acids. The CDR3 loop is CASSLDTGGTGELFF. The CDR3 region has the DNA TGTGCCAGCAGCTTAGATACGGGAGGCACCGGGGAGCTGTTTTTT.

J is TRBJ1-1 and V is TRBV19; 10 nucleotides line up with TRBD1. Losses at the gene ends were 8 bases for V and 4 bases for J; bases not matched to a gene: 19. Per the germline V gene, CDR1 is LNHDA and CDR2 is SQIVND (reference sequence). There are 18 residues in the CDR3. The CDR3 here is CASASPEGQGWSSTEAFF. The CDR3 coding sequence is TGTGCCAGTGCATCTCCCGAGGGACAGGGGTGGTCGAGCACTGAAGCTTTCTTT.

The genes are TRBV7-9 and TRBJ1-5, with 7 bases lining up with TRBD1. The CDR3 length is 14 residues. In germline, CDR1 is SEHNR, CDR2 FQNEAQ (reference sequence). The J segment lost 6 bases and the V segment lost 4 bases, leaving 6 bases of the junction unmatched. CDR3 in amino acids: CASSSTGTFQPQHF. The DNA for the CDR3 is TGTGCCAGCAGCTCGACAGGGACGTTTCAGCCCCAGCATTTT.

The genes are TRBV12-3 or TRBV12-4 and TRBJ2-7; 8 bases line up with TRBD1. After removal of 4 bases from V and 3 bases from J, the junction contained 2 bases not matched to a gene. The CDR3 consists of 13 residues. The CDR3 sequence is CASSWTGNYEQYF. The CDR3 DNA is TGTGCCAGCAGTTGGACAGGGAACTACGAGCAGTACTTC.

The chain uses TRBV6-1 and TRBJ1-5, with D tentatively TRBD1 (5 bases). Germline V gene lookup returns CDR1 MNHNS and CDR2 SASEGT. V lost 3 bases to trimming and J lost 0 bases, with 15 bases between them. The CDR3 sequence is 17 residues long. CDR3 sequence: CASSEETGPYSNQPQHF. As DNA, the CDR3 is TGTGCCAGCAGTGAGGAAACAGGTCCTTATAGCAATCAGCCCCAGCATTTT.

This chain uses TRBV19 with TRBJ1-5; 8 positions match TRBD1. J was trimmed by 5 bases and V by 6 bases; bases with no gene match: 12. The germline CDR1 and CDR2 sequences are LNHDA and SQIVND (reference sequence). The length of the CDR3 is 16 residues. The CDR3 spells CASRTVQGEEDQPQHF. The CDR3 region has the DNA TGTGCCAGTAGAACAGTACAGGGGGAGGAGGATCAGCCCCAGCATTTT.

The rearrangement links TRBV5-1 to TRBJ1-2; D call uncertain. V lost 1 base, J lost 8 bases, and 9 bases lay in between. Germline values: CDR1 SGHRS, CDR2 YFSETQ. This CDR3 contains 12 residues. The CDR3 loop reads CASSLTRKGYTF. The DNA for the CDR3 is TGCGCCAGCAGCTTGACCAGAAAGGGCTACACCTTC.

The chain uses TRBV7-8 and TRBJ1-1, with 8 positions matching TRBD1. Losses at the gene ends were 5 bases for V and 1 base for J; bases not matched to a gene: 9. Germline V gene lookup returns CDR1 SGHVS and CDR2 FQNEAQ. This CDR3 has 16 amino acids. The CDR3 nucleotides are TGTGCCAGCAGCGAAGACCTGGACAGGGCGAACACTGAAGCTTTCTTT. This codes for CASSEDLDRANTEAFF. Using reference TRBV7-8 and TRBJ1-1 for the parts outside the CDR3, the full variable domain is GAGVSQSPRYKVAKRGQDVALRCDPISGHVSLFWYQQALGQGPEFLTYFQNEAQLDKSGLPSDRFFAERPEGSVSTLKIQRTQQEDSAVYLCASSEDLDRANTEAFFGQGTRLTVV.

The chain carries TRBV5-1 and TRBJ1-3; 7 bases are a match to TRBD1. The CDR3 is 16 residues long. Germline V lookup: CDR1 SGHRS, CDR2 YFSETQ. With 0 bases clipped from V and 3 bases from J, the junction kept 6 bases outside the gene matches. The CDR3 loop reads CASSLDRGSIGNTIYF. CDR3 nucleotides: TGCGCCAGCAGCTTGGACAGGGGTTCTATTGGAAACACCATATATTTT.